The 32 T cell receptor beta chains in this list originate from one sample, sequenced in a study of identical twins. TCRdb processed the 5' RACE reads anew with MiXCR; each CDR3 protein has one entry. The top ten clones hold roughly 1.6% of a sample with more than 650,000 distinct CDR3 sequences, roughly 6% of them seen once. The sample taken for sequencing was naive T cells sorted from blood. Every receptor here comes from a man aged 18 to 30 in good health.

This clonotype has a count of ten or more. The DNA for the CDR3 is TGCAGCGTAACCGAGGGGGGGACCCAGTACTTC. Translation gives CSVTEGGTQYF. The chain couples TRBV29-1 to TRBJ2-5, with D perhaps given as TRBD1 or TRBD2 (6 bases each). The CDR3 runs 11 residues. Germline V gene lookup returns CDR1 SQVTM and CDR2 ANQGSEA. Trimming removed 6 bases at V and 7 bases at J, with 12 bases between.

There are many counts of this clonotype. The genes are TRBV6-2 or TRBV6-3 and TRBJ2-1; 7 bases map to TRBD1. J lost 9 bases, V lost 6 bases, and 8 bases had no gene match. Germline V gene lookup returns CDR1 MNHEY and CDR2 SVGEGT. The CDR3 runs to 13 residues. CDR3: CASRSGQLGEQFF. In nucleotides, the CDR3 is TGTGCCAGCAGGTCGGGACAGCTGGGTGAGCAGTTCTTC.

This clonotype was detected only a few times. V usage is TRBV6-5 and J usage is TRBJ1-2; D unclear. This CDR3 spans 15 amino acids. V lost 0 bases, J lost 4 bases, and 12 bases lay in between. CDR1 is MNHEY, CDR2 SVGAGI, per germline. The CDR3 nucleotides are TGTGCCAGCAGTTACTCGACTGGAGGTGCCTATGGCTACACCTTC. Translation: CASSYSTGGAYGYTF.

A few counts support this clonotype. The chain is built from TRBV24-1 and TRBJ1-1; unclear D gene. The CDR3 contains 13 residues. The V end was cut by 1 base, the J end by 5 bases, with 7 bases between. Germline V gene sequence: CDR1 KGHDR, CDR2 SFDVKD. The CDR3 spells CATSDFGRTEAFF. The CDR3 region has the DNA TGTGCCACCAGTGATTTCGGGAGAACTGAAGCTTTCTTT.

This clonotype showed up many times. The genes are TRBV5-6 and TRBJ2-7; 7 nucleotides align to TRBD2. Germline values: CDR1 SGHDT, CDR2 YYEEEE. The CDR3 loop spans 14 amino acids. Trimming took 2 bases from V and 6 from J; bases not matched to a gene: 8. Here the CDR3 reads CASSFRGLAGEQYV. The CDR3 nucleotides read TGTGCCAGCAGCTTCCGTGGATTAGCGGGCGAGCAGTACGTC.

The gene calls are TRBV4-2 and TRBJ2-2; 9 bases fit TRBD1. Trimming at V came to 6 bases and at J to 6 bases, leaving 11 bases not matched to a gene. Per germline, CDR1 LGHNA and CDR2 YNFKEQ. The CDR3 is 16 residues long. The CDR3 coding sequence is TGTGCCAGCAGACTCGAACAGGGGGCTTGGGCCGGGGAGCTGTTTTTT. Protein sequence: CASRLEQGAWAGELFF.

This clonotype was seen a handful of times. The V call is TRBV6-5, the J call TRBJ2-7; 9 nucleotides align to TRBD2. The CDR3 extends over 15 amino acids. Germline-derived CDR1 and CDR2 are MNHEY and SVGAGI. The trim removed 0 bases at V and 2 bases at J, leaving 2 bases unmatched. CDR3 in DNA: TGTGCCAGCAGTTACTCGGTAGCGGGGGCCTACGAGCAGTACTTC. This translates into CASSYSVAGAYEQYF.

The V call is TRBV7-9, the J call TRBJ2-7; 8 bases fit TRBD1. Per the germline V gene, CDR1 is SEHNR and CDR2 is FQNEAQ (reference sequence). Losses at the gene ends were 5 bases for V and 0 bases for J; bases not matched to a gene: 12. CDR3 length equals 17 residues. CDR3 nucleotides: TGTGCCAGCAGCCCCGGGACAGGCCCGTTTAACTCCTACGAGCAGTACGTC. Residues: CASSPGTGPFNSYEQYV.

This clonotype has at least ten counts. The chain is built from TRBV20-1 and TRBJ2-1, with a tentative D call TRBD2 (5 bases). Deletions cut 4 bases from V and 5 bases from J, with 18 bases between. The CDR3 has 15 amino acids. Germline V gene sequence: CDR1 DFQATT, CDR2 SNEGSKA (reference sequence). In DNA, the CDR3 is TGCAGTGCTACCTTTCTAGCAGCGAGCGACAATGAGCAGTTCTTC. The encoded protein is CSATFLAASDNEQFF.

This clonotype was detected only a few times. This chain joins TRBV2 and TRBJ2-7; 8 nucleotides line up with TRBD1. V shed 6 bases and J 5 bases; nucleotides not matched to a gene: 12. This CDR3 contains 15 residues. CDR1 and CDR2 from the germline V gene are SNHLY and FYNNEI. The CDR3 DNA is TGTGCCAGCAGCAGGCCGGCGGGGACAGGTCACGAGCAGTACGTC. Translation: CASSRPAGTGHEQYV.

This clonotype appeared many times. This chain uses TRBV20-1 with TRBJ2-3; maybe TRBD1 (5 bases). V lost 2 bases, J lost 5 bases, and 14 bases lay in between. Germline V gene lookup returns CDR1 DFQATT and CDR2 SNEGSKA (reference sequence). CDR3 length equals 14 residues. As DNA, the CDR3 is TGCAGTGCTAGAACGGACAATTTTATAGATACGCAGTATTTT. This sequence encodes CSARTDNFIDTQYF.

This clonotype was counted many times. The genes are TRBV6-6 and TRBJ1-1; D not certain. The CDR3 has 12 residues. Between the trimmed V and J ends, which lost 8 bases and 4 bases, there was a span of 11 bases. Germline CDR1 MNHNY, CDR2 SVGAGI (reference sequence). The CDR3 DNA reads as TGTGCCAGCGAGCACCCTGGCACTGAAGCTTTCTTT. Translation: CASEHPGTEAFF.

This chain links TRBV5-6 with TRBJ2-5; TRBD2 agrees at 13 bases. The germline CDR1 and CDR2 sequences are SGHDT and YYEEEE. This CDR3 spans 16 amino acids. J gave up 5 bases and V 4 bases, and 8 bases lay outside the gene matches. DNA of the CDR3: TGTGCCAGCAGCGAAACTAGCGGGAGGGCCCTCGAGACCCAGTACTTC. It encodes CASSETSGRALETQYF.

This clonotype was found many times. This chain uses TRBV28 with TRBJ2-7; D is perhaps TRBD2 (6 bases). CDR1 is MDHEN, CDR2 SYDVKM, per germline. The CDR3 has 14 amino acids. V was pared by 4 bases and J by 2 bases, with 12 bases between. As DNA, the CDR3 is TGTGCCAGCAGTTCCAGCGGGTCTCCCTACGAGCAGTACTTC. It yields the protein CASSSSGSPYEQYF. Using reference TRBV28 and TRBJ2-7 for the parts outside the CDR3, the full variable domain is DVKVTQSSRYLVKRTGEKVFLECVQDMDHENMFWYRQDPGLGLRLIYFSYDVKMKEKGDIPEGYSVSREKKERFSLILESASTNQTSMYLCASSSSGSPYEQYFGPGTRLTVT.

This clonotype was seen at least ten times. The chain couples TRBV18 to TRBJ2-4; tentatively, D is TRBD1 (7 bases). The ends were cut back, 6 bases at V and 7 bases at J, with 10 bases in the middle. The CDR3 covers 12 residues. Germline CDR1 and CDR2: KGHSH and LQKENI. The chain's CDR3 is CASSPGGNIQYF. As DNA, the CDR3 is TGTGCCAGCTCGCCAGGGGGGAACATTCAGTACTTC.

This clonotype appeared many times. The chain uses TRBV7-2 and TRBJ2-1; no definite D call. The V end lost 1 base, the J end lost 6 bases, and 16 bases lay between the germline ends. CDR1 and CDR2 (germline): SGHTA, FQGNSA. This CDR3 is 16 amino acids long. The CDR3 DNA reads TGTGCCAGCAGCTTAGATGATTGGCGCTCTCGCAATGAGCAGTTCTTC. It specifies CASSLDDWRSRNEQFF.

This clonotype was counted only a few times. The J gene is TRBJ2-1, the V gene TRBV5-1, with 8 bases lining up with TRBD2. In germline, CDR1 is SGHRS, CDR2 YFSETQ. The V gene end was trimmed by 4 bases and the J gene end by 5 bases; junction bases not matched to a gene: 11. The CDR3 covers 16 residues. CDR3 protein: CASSQDSAGGHNEQFF. In DNA, the CDR3 is TGCGCCAGCAGCCAGGACAGCGCGGGAGGCCACAATGAGCAGTTCTTC.

The chain combines TRBV14 with TRBJ2-4; 7 positions match TRBD2. J was trimmed by 1 base and V by 0 bases; bases with no gene match: 0. Per germline, CDR1 SGHDN and CDR2 FVKESK. The CDR3 is made up of 15 amino acids. The CDR3 coding sequence is TGTGCCAGCAGCCAAGAGGGGGGGGCCAAAAACATTCAGTACTTC. Translating it yields CASSQEGGAKNIQYF.

This clonotype was seen ten or more times. The V gene is TRBV6-2 or TRBV6-3, the J gene TRBJ2-1; D call uncertain. The CDR3 spans 13 residues. V shed 7 bases and J shed 2 bases, with 9 bases lying between them. Germline V CDR1 and CDR2: MNHEY, SVGEGT. The CDR3 DNA reads as TGTGCCAGCATGTTCCCAACCTACAATGAGCAGTTCTTC. It encodes CASMFPTYNEQFF.

This clonotype was seen a few times. The chain combines TRBV6-5 with TRBJ2-3, with D hard to call. The CDR3 is 16 residues long. Per germline, CDR1 MNHEY and CDR2 SVGAGI. Trimming took 2 bases from V and 2 from J, leaving 14 bases between them. The CDR3 DNA reads TGTGCCAGCAGTTACGCCCGGCACGGATTCACAGATACGCAGTATTTT. Amino acid sequence: CASSYARHGFTDTQYF.

This clonotype appeared a few times. This rearrangement joins TRBV12-3 or TRBV12-4 to TRBJ2-2, with 8 positions matching TRBD2. V was clipped by 4 bases and J by 5 bases; unmatched bases: 12. There are 17 residues in the CDR3. Here the CDR3 reads CASSSSPGLGGTGELFF. The CDR3 region has the DNA TGTGCCAGCAGTTCCTCGCCGGGACTAGGGGGTACCGGGGAGCTGTTTTTT.

This clonotype has ten or more counts. The chain uses TRBV11-1 and TRBJ2-1; TRBD1 matches at 9 bases. CDR1 is SGHAT, CDR2 FQDESV, per germline (reference sequence). This CDR3 region has 13 residues. V lost 4 bases, J lost 12 bases, and 7 bases stayed unmatched. CDR3 amino acids: CASSSRGGQGQFF. CDR3 DNA sequence: TGTGCCAGCAGCTCAAGGGGGGGACAGGGGCAGTTCTTC.

This clonotype has ten or more counts. The V call is TRBV12-3 or TRBV12-4, the J call TRBJ2-3; D is tentatively TRBD1 or TRBD2 (5 bases each). The CDR3 extends over 16 amino acids. V gave up 2 bases and J gave up 2 bases, with 14 bases separating them. The CDR3 region has the DNA TGTGCCAGCAGTTTACAGCGAGGGGTGCCCACAGATACGCAGTATTTT. It codes for CASSLQRGVPTDTQYF.

This clonotype was seen a handful of times. The rearrangement links TRBV20-1 to TRBJ1-2; perhaps TRBD1 as D (6 bases). Trimming took off 2 bases at V and 4 bases at J, with 11 bases between the two ends. The germline V gene encodes CDR1 DFQATT and CDR2 SNEGSKA (reference sequence). The CDR3 is made up of 13 amino acids. The chain's CDR3 is CSARSDSSYGYTF. CDR3 DNA: TGCAGTGCTAGATCGGACAGTTCCTATGGCTACACCTTC.

The V gene is TRBV28, the J gene TRBJ2-1; D remains unclear. The CDR3 loop spans 16 amino acids. Trimming took 5 bases from V and 4 from J, leaving 18 bases between them. CDR1 MDHEN and CDR2 SYDVKM come from the germline V gene. CDR3 bases: TGTGCCAGCAGTACGGCTGGGTGGAGAGCATACAATGAGCAGTTCTTC. The encoded protein is CASSTAGWRAYNEQFF.

The J gene is TRBJ2-7, the V gene TRBV5-1; 9 bases line up with TRBD2. CDR1 is SGHRS, CDR2 YFSETQ, per germline. CDR3 length: 16 amino acids. Trimming took 4 bases from V and 2 from J; bases not matched to a gene: 10. The CDR3 sequence is CASSRPMAGGAYEQYF. The CDR3 nucleotides read TGCGCCAGCAGCCGGCCCATGGCGGGAGGGGCCTACGAGCAGTACTTC.

This clonotype turned up a few times. V gene TRBV5-1 combines with J gene TRBJ2-4; D ambiguous. The germline V gene encodes CDR1 SGHRS and CDR2 YFSETQ. The CDR3 has 15 amino acids. V was trimmed by 2 bases and J by 4 bases, leaving 13 bases between them. The CDR3 loop reads CASSLTPMGKNIQYF. The CDR3 DNA is TGCGCCAGCAGCTTAACCCCCATGGGGAAAAACATTCAGTACTTC.

This clonotype has a count of ten or more. The rearrangement uses TRBV20-1 and TRBJ2-5; weak D call: TRBD2 (6 bases). Germline values: CDR1 DFQATT, CDR2 SNEGSKA (reference sequence). V dropped 6 bases and J dropped 5 bases, with 13 bases sitting between them. The CDR3 loop spans 12 amino acids. The CDR3 sequence is CSAATSKETQYF. The CDR3 nucleotides read TGCAGTGCCGCCACTAGCAAGGAGACCCAGTACTTC.

The V call is TRBV28, the J call TRBJ2-1, with 7 positions matching TRBD2. The germline CDR1 and CDR2 sequences are MDHEN and SYDVKM. The CDR3 is 12 amino acids. J gave up 8 bases and V 10 bases, and 8 bases lay outside the gene matches. For the CDR3, the DNA is TGTGCCATCCAGAGGACTAGGGATGAGCAGTTCTTC. Translating it yields CAIQRTRDEQFF.

This clonotype was seen many times. The rearrangement links TRBV5-5 to TRBJ2-3, with unresolved D. Germline V gene lookup returns CDR1 SGHKS and CDR2 YYEKEE (reference sequence). Deletions cut 4 bases from V and 6 bases from J, with 15 bases between. The CDR3 is 14 residues long. This CDR3 reads CASSALALRDTQYF. The CDR3 coding sequence is TGTGCCAGCAGCGCTCTTGCCCTGCGGGATACGCAGTATTTT.

V gene TRBV28 combines with J gene TRBJ2-7; 11 bases align to TRBD2. This CDR3 has 16 amino acids. Germline CDR1 and CDR2: MDHEN and SYDVKM. The trim removed 5 bases at V and 1 base at J, leaving 7 bases unmatched. The CDR3 reads CASSALAGGRSYEQYV. The DNA of the CDR3 is TGTGCCAGCAGTGCCCTAGCGGGAGGAAGGTCCTACGAGCAGTACGTC.

This clonotype was found a few times. This chain connects TRBV18 to TRBJ1-5; D unresolved. Germline V gene data show CDR1 as KGHSH and CDR2 as LQKENI. V lost 6 bases and J lost 5, with 17 bases in between. The CDR3 length is 15 residues. The DNA of the CDR3 is TGTGCCAGCTCGCGAGGATGGGGTTCGGATCAGCCCCAGCATTTT. Translated, it gives CASSRGWGSDQPQHF. Using reference TRBV18 and TRBJ1-5 for the parts outside the CDR3, the full variable domain is NAGVMQNPRHLVRRRGQEARLRCSPMKGHSHVYWYRQLPEEGLKFMVYLQKENIIDESGMPKERFSAEFPKEGPSILRIQQVVRGDSAAYFCASSRGWGSDQPQHFGDGTRLSIL.